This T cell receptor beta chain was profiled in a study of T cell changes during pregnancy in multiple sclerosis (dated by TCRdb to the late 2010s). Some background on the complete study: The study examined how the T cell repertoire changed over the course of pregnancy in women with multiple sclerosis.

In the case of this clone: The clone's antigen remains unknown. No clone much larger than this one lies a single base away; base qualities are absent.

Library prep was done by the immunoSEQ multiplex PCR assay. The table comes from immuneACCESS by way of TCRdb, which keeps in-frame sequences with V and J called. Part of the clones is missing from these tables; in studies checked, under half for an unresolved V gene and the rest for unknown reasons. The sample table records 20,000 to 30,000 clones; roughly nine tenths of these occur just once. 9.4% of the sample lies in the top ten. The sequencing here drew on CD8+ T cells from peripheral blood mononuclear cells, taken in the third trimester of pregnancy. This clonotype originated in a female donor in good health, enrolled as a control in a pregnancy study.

The DNA reads TGTGCCAGCAGCTTCTCCCTAGTCCCCAATGAGCAGTTCTTC. It translates to CASSFSLVPNEQFF. This receptor chain uses TRBV5-6 and TRBJ2-1, with the D gene too uncertain to name. The CDR3 goes from the cysteine to the phenylalanine over 14 residues. Only CDR3 DNA is held: 42 bases, read in frame from base 1. The junction shows trimming of 2 bases on V and 6 bases on J, plus 12 bases between the germline ends. As encoded in the germline V gene, CDR1 is SGHDT while CDR2 is YYEEEE.